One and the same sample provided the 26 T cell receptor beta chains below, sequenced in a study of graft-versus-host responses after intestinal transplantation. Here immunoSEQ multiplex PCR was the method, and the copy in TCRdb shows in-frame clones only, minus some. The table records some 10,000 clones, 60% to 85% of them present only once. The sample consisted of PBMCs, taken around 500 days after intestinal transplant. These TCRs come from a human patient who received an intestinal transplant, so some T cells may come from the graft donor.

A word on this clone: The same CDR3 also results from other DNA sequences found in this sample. The CDR3 protein is CASSLGLAGGGREQYF. The CDR3 DNA reads TGTGCCAGCAGCTTGGGACTAGCGGGAGGGGGGCGGGAGCAGTACTTC. The chain is built from TRBV5-6 and TRBJ2-7, with 14 nucleotides matching TRBD2. CDR1 is SGHDT and CDR2 is YYEEEE in the germline V gene. Losses at the gene ends were 0 bases for V and 7 bases for J; bases not matched to a gene: 6. The CDR3 is 16 residues long.

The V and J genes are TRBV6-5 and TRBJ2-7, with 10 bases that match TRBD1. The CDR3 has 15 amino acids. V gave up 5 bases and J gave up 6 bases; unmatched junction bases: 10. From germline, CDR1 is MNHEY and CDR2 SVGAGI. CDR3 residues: CASSQGQGRRSEQYF. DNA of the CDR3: TGTGCCAGCAGTCAGGGACAGGGGCGACGGTCCGAGCAGTACTTC.

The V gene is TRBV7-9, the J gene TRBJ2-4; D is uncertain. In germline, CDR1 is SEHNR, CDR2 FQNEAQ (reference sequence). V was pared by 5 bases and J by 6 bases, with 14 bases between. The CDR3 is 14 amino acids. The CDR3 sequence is CASSEQSDPNIQYF. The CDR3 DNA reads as TGTGCCAGCAGCGAACAGTCCGACCCAAACATTCAGTACTTC.

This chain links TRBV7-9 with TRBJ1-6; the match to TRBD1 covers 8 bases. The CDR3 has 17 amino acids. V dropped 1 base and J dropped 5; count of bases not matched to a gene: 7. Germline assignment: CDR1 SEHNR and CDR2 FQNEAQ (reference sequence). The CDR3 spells CASSLETGGVDNSPLHF. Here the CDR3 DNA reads TGTGCCAGCAGCTTAGAAACAGGGGGAGTAGATAATTCACCCCTCCACTTT.

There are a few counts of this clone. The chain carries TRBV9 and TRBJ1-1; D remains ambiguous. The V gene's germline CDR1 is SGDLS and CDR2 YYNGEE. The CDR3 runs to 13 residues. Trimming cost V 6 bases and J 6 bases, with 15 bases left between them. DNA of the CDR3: TGTGCCAGCACCCTGATAGGAGAAGCTGAAGCTTTCTTT. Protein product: CASTLIGEAEAFF.

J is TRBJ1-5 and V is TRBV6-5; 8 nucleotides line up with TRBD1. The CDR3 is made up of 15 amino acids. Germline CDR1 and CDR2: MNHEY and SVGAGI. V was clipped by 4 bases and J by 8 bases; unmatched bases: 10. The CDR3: CASSSSTGAVEPQHF. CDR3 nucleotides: TGTGCCAGCAGTTCATCGACAGGGGCGGTGGAGCCCCAGCATTTT.

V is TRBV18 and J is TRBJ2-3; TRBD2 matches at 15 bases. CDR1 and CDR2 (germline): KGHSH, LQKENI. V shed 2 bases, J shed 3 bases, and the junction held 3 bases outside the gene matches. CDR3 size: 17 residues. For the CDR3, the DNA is TGTGCCAGCTCACCAGGACTAGCGGGAGGGCCTACAGATACGCAGTATTTT. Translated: CASSPGLAGGPTDTQYF. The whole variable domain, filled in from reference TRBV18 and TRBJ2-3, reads NAGVMQNPRHLVRRRGQEARLRCSPMKGHSHVYWYRQLPEEGLKFMVYLQKENIIDESGMPKERFSAEFPKEGPSILRIQQVVRGDSAAYFCASSPGLAGGPTDTQYFGPGTRLTVL.

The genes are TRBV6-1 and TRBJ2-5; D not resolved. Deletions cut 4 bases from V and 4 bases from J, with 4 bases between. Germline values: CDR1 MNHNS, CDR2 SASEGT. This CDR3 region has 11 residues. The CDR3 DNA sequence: TGTGCCAGCAGTGGGGTAGAGACCCAGTACTTC. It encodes CASSGVETQYF.

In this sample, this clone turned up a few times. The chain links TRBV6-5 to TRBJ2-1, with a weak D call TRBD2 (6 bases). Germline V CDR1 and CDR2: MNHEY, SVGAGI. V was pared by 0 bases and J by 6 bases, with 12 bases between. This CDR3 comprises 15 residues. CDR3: CASSYSSSGLNEQFF. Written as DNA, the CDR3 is TGTGCCAGCAGTTACTCGAGCAGCGGGCTCAATGAGCAGTTCTTC.

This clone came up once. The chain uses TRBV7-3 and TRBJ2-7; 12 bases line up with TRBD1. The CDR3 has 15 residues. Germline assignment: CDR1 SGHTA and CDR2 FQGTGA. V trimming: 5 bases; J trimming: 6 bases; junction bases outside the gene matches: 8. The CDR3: CASSLLGQGAGEQYF. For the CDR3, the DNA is TGTGCCAGCAGCCTATTGGGACAGGGGGCTGGCGAGCAGTACTTC.

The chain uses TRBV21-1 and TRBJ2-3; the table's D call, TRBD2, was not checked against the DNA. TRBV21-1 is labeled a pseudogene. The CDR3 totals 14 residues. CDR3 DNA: TGTGCCAGCAGCCGCGGGAGATGGTTGGATACGCAGTATTTT. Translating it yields CASSRGRWLDTQYF.

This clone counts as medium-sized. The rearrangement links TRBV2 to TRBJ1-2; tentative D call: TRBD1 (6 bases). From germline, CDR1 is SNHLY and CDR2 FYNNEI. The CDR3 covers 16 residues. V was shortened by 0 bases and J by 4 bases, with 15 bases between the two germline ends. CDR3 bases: TGTGCCAGCAGTGAAGCGGTGGGCAGACAGGCCTATGGCTACACCTTC. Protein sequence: CASSEAVGRQAYGYTF.

CDR3 nucleotides: TGTGCCAGTCTCACGCGTTCTAGGGCGTCGACAACTAATGAAAAACTGTTTTTT. It is translated as CASLTRSRASTTNEKLFF. V usage is TRBV6-4 and J usage is TRBJ1-4; D is undetermined. V lost 9 bases and J 0 bases, leaving 23 bases between the germline ends. Germline CDR1 reads MRHNA; CDR2 reads SNTAGT. This CDR3 is built from 18 residues.

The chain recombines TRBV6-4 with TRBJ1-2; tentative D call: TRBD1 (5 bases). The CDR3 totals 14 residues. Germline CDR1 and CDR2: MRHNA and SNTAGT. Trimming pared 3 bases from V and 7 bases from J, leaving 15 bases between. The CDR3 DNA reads TGTGCCAGCAGTGAAGACAGAGGGGTTGGTGGCTACACCTTC. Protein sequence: CASSEDRGVGGYTF.

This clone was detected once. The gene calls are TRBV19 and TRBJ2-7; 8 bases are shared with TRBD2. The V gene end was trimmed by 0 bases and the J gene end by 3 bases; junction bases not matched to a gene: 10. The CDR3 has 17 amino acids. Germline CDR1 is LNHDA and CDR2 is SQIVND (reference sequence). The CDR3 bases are TGTGCCAGTAGTATAGATCTAAGCGGGAGTAACTTCTACGAGCAGTACTTC. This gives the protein CASSIDLSGSNFYEQYF.

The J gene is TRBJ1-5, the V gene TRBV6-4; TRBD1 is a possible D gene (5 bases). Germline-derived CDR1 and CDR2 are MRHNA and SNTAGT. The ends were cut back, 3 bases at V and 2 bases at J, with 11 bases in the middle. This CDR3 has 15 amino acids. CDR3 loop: CASSESAGGNQPQHF. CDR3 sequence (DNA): TGTGCCAGCAGTGAATCAGCGGGGGGCAATCAGCCCCAGCATTTT.

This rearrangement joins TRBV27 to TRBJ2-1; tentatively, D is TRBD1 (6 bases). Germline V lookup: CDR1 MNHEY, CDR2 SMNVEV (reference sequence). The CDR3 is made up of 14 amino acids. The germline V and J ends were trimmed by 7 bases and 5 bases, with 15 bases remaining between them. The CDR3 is CASTSPGHNNEQFF. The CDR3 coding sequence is TGTGCCAGCACCTCACCGGGACACAACAATGAGCAGTTCTTC.

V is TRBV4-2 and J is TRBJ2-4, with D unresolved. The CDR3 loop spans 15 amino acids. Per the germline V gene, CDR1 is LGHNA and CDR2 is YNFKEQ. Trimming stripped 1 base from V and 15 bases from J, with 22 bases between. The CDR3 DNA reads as TGTGCCAGCAGCCAAGCCCGCGAGTATTATAGTTTGACGTACTTC. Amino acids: CASSQAREYYSLTYF.

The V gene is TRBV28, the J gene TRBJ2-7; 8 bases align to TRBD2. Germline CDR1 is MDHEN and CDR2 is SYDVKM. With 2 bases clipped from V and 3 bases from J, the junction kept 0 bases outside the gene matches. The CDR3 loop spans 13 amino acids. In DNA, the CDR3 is TGTGCCAGCAGTTTAGGGACTAGCTACGAGCAGTACTTC. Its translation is CASSLGTSYEQYF.

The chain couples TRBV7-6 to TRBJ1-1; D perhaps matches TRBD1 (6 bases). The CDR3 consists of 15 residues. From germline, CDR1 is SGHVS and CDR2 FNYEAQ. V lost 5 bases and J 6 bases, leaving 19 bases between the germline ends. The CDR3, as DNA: TGTGCCAGCAGCGCAACCCCGACAGGATCAGCTGAAGCTTTCTTT. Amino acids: CASSATPTGSAEAFF.

The CDR3 spells CTSSQDPGASMQPQHF. In DNA form, the CDR3 reads TGCACCAGCAGCCAAGATCCGGGGGCGAGCATGCAGCCCCAGCATTTT. This chain links TRBV1 with TRBJ1-5. TRBV1 counts as a pseudogene. This CDR3 spans 16 amino acids.

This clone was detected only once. The CDR3 DNA sequence: TGCGCCAGCAGCTCATCACCATCGGGACTAGCGAATTACGAGCAGTACTTC. Translation: CASSSSPSGLANYEQYF. The chain uses TRBV5-1 and TRBJ2-7; 10 positions agree with TRBD2. Germline V gene sequence: CDR1 SGHRS, CDR2 YFSETQ. The CDR3 spans 17 residues. V was pared by 3 bases and J by 4 bases, with 13 bases of the junction left unmatched. Based on the CDR3 plus reference TRBV5-1 and TRBJ2-7, the full variable domain is KAGVTQTPRYLIKTRGQQVTLSCSPISGHRSVSWYQQTPGQGLQFLFEYFSETQRNKGNFPGRFSGRQFSNSRSEMNVSTLELGDSALYLCASSSSPSGLANYEQYFGPGTRLTVT.

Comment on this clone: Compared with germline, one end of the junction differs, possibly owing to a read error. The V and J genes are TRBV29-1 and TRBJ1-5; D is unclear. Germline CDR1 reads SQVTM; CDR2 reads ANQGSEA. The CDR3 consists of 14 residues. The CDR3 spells CSVQEGNQHQPQHF. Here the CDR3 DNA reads TGCAGCGTTCAAGAGGGAAATCAGCATCAGCCCCAGCATTTT.

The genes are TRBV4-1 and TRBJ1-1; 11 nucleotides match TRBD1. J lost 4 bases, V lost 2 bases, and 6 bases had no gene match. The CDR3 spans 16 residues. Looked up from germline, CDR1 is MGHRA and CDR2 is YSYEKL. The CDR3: CASSQWTGGESTEAFF. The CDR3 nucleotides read TGCGCCAGCAGCCAATGGACAGGGGGCGAGAGCACTGAAGCTTTCTTT.

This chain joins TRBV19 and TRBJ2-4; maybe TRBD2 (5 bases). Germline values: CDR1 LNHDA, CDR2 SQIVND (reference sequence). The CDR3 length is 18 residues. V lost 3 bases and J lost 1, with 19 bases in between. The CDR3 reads CASSIRGPLIGAKNIQYF. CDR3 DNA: TGTGCCAGTAGTATTCGAGGGCCCCTCATCGGGGCCAAAAACATTCAGTACTTC. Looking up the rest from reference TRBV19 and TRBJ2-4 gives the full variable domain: DGGITQSPKYLFRKEGQNVTLSCEQNLNHDAMYWYRQDPGQGLRLIYYSQIVNDFQKGDIAEGYSVSREKKESFPLTVTSAQKNPTAFYLCASSIRGPLIGAKNIQYFGAGTRLSVL.

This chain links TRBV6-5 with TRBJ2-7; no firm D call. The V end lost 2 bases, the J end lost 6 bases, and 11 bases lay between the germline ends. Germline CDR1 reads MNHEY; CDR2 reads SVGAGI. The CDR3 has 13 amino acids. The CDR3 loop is CASSYGTAFEQYF. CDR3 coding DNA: TGTGCCAGCAGTTACGGCACCGCCTTCGAGCAGTACTTC.